Presented here are 27 T cell receptor beta chains from one specimen sequenced in a study of CXCR3-negative and CXCR3-positive naive CD8 T cells. UMI-labeled 5' RACE yielded the TRB cDNA libraries. After re-calling the 5' RACE reads, TCRdb lists one entry per CDR3 protein, DNA absent. Found here are 70,000 to 95,000 distinct CDR3 sequences; the top ten clones hold approximately 1.5%. The source material was naive CXCR3- CD8+ T cells from blood. Regarding subset: CD45RO-CCR7+CD27+CD95- naive CD8+ T cells lacking CXCR3 (TNR3-). All receptors derive from a human donor in good health. Some clones in this sample may be carry-over from other donors' samples.

The chain employs TRBV29-1 and TRBJ2-3; absent DNA, TCRdb's TRBD1 call cannot be checked. In germline, CDR1 is SQVTM, CDR2 ANQGSEA. This CDR3 has 16 residues. CDR3 amino acids: CSVDGDSLKPTDTQYF.

The rearrangement links TRBV7-8 to TRBJ2-7; TCRdb indicates TRBD1, and absent DNA this call remains unverified. Germline CDR1 SGHVS, CDR2 FQNEAQ. The CDR3 is 14 amino acids. The CDR3 spells CASSPLGPSYEQYF.

J is TRBJ1-4 and V is TRBV7-9. In germline, CDR1 is SEHNR, CDR2 FQNEAQ (reference sequence). The length of the CDR3 is 15 residues. CDR3 protein: CASSQTTAKGEKLFF.

The CDR3 protein is CATRTGEGCEQYF. The chain has TRBV7-4 and TRBJ2-7; TCRdb designates TRBD1, a call that cannot be tested without DNA. This CDR3 is built from 13 residues. Germline CDR1 SGHVT, CDR2 SQSDAQ.

V gene TRBV12-3 or TRBV12-4 combines with J gene TRBJ1-4. This CDR3 comprises 14 residues. CDR3 sequence reads: CASSLIPQVGELFF.

This chain joins TRBV11-2 and TRBJ2-7. CDR1 SGHAT and CDR2 FQNNGV come from the germline V gene. This CDR3 region has 13 residues. The chain's CDR3 is CASSLVVSYEQYF. The full variable domain, in which reference TRBV11-2 and TRBJ2-7 provide the parts outside the CDR3, is EAGVAQSPRYKIIEKRQSVAFWCNPISGHATLYWYQQILGQGPKLLIQFQNNGVVDDSQLPKDRFSAERLKGVDSTLKIQPAKLEDSAVYLCASSLVVSYEQYFGPGTRLTVT.

The chain uses TRBV29-1 and TRBJ2-7; absent DNA, TCRdb's TRBD1 call cannot be checked. Looked up from germline, CDR1 is SQVTM and CDR2 is ANQGSEA. This CDR3 has 13 residues. The chain's CDR3 is CSVVETGVGEQYF.

V usage is TRBV28 and J usage is TRBJ2-1; without DNA, the TCRdb call of TRBD2 cannot be checked. The length of the CDR3 is 16 residues. The germline gives CDR1 MDHEN, CDR2 SYDVKM. The CDR3: CASSPPRGGSLNEQFF.

The chain has TRBV15 and TRBJ2-1; absent DNA, TCRdb's TRBD2 call cannot be checked. Germline CDR1 LNHNV, CDR2 YYDKDF (reference sequence). The CDR3 has 14 residues. The CDR3 reads CATSASGRAGEQFF.

This chain uses TRBV15 with TRBJ2-1; TCRdb reports TRBD1, a call that lacks DNA to check it against. Germline-derived CDR1 and CDR2 are LNHNV and YYDKDF (reference sequence). This CDR3 region has 12 residues. CDR3 sequence reads: CATGDKYNEQFF.

V and J are TRBV28 and TRBJ2-7. The CDR3 runs to 15 residues. Germline assignment: CDR1 MDHEN and CDR2 SYDVKM. CDR3 sequence reads: CASSLVGGLHYEQYF.

The genes are TRBV29-1 and TRBJ2-1; TCRdb's D gene call, TRBD1, goes unchecked for lack of DNA. Germline lookup yields CDR1 SQVTM and CDR2 ANQGSEA. The CDR3 covers 12 residues. This chain's CDR3 is CSVVTGGDEQFF.

The CDR3 sequence is CASSGLPETQYF. The chain uses TRBV11-2 and TRBJ2-5; TCRdb selects TRBD2, and the lack of DNA leaves this call unchecked. This CDR3 has 12 residues. Germline V gene data show CDR1 as SGHAT and CDR2 as FQNNGV.

This sequence joins TRBV11-3 and TRBJ2-3; TCRdb returns TRBD1, unconfirmable since there is no DNA. CDR1 is SGHNT, CDR2 YENEEA, per germline. This CDR3 region has 14 residues. The CDR3 loop reads CASGGTDNTDTQYF.

CDR3 residues: CASSPPGQGTDTQYF. The genes are TRBV14 and TRBJ2-3; TCRdb calls TRBD1, which cannot be checked without DNA. Germline V gene sequence: CDR1 SGHDN, CDR2 FVKESK. This CDR3 is 15 amino acids long.

This sequence joins TRBV11-2 and TRBJ2-1; TCRdb's D call of TRBD1 is untestable without DNA. Germline V gene lookup returns CDR1 SGHAT and CDR2 FQNNGV. This CDR3 comprises 15 residues. This CDR3 reads CASSDTGFSYNEQFF.

The V and J genes are TRBV28 and TRBJ2-7; absent DNA, TCRdb's TRBD1 call cannot be checked. CDR1 and CDR2 from the germline V gene are MDHEN and SYDVKM. This CDR3 has 19 residues. The CDR3 here is CASSSIIRGWGQVRSEQYF.

V and J are TRBV2 and TRBJ1-6. Germline CDR1 and CDR2: SNHLY and FYNNEI. This CDR3 comprises 16 residues. CDR3: CASSPRDSVRGSPLHF.

The V gene is TRBV13, the J gene TRBJ2-7; as DNA is missing, the TRBD1 call by TCRdb cannot be tested. Per the germline V gene, CDR1 is PRHDT and CDR2 is FYEKMQ (reference sequence). This CDR3 contains 16 residues. CDR3 protein: CASSPQPGVASYEQYF.

The V call is TRBV19, the J call TRBJ2-1; the TCRdb call, TRBD2, lacks DNA for checking. There are 15 residues in the CDR3. Germline loops: CDR1 LNHDA, CDR2 SQIVND (reference sequence). This CDR3 is CASSLLAGVGSEQFF. The full variable domain, its missing parts supplied by reference TRBV19 and TRBJ2-1, is DGGITQSPKYLFRKEGQNVTLSCEQNLNHDAMYWYRQDPGQGLRLIYYSQIVNDFQKGDIAEGYSVSREKKESFPLTVTSAQKNPTAFYLCASSLLAGVGSEQFFGPGTRLTVL.

The chain couples TRBV7-9 to TRBJ2-5. The CDR3 has 13 amino acids. Per germline, CDR1 SEHNR and CDR2 FQNEAQ (reference sequence). Here the CDR3 reads CASSPFGQETQYF.

This chain connects TRBV3-1 to TRBJ2-5; lacking DNA, the TRBD2 call made by TCRdb goes unchecked. Germline-derived CDR1 and CDR2 are LGHDT and YNNKEL (reference sequence). The CDR3 contains 15 residues. The CDR3 loop is CASSQDAGGTETQYF.

This chain joins TRBV28 and TRBJ2-1; TCRdb proposes TRBD1, but this gene call is untestable without DNA. The germline gives CDR1 MDHEN, CDR2 SYDVKM. This CDR3 has 13 residues. CDR3 sequence reads: CASSTFRGNEQFF.

The chain joins TRBV29-1 to TRBJ2-1; TCRdb lists TRBD2, though no DNA is available to test this call. The CDR3 extends over 12 amino acids. Germline V CDR1 and CDR2: SQVTM, ANQGSEA. The CDR3 region is CSGTGSEAEQFF.

The V gene is TRBV7-6, the J gene TRBJ2-7; TCRdb outputs TRBD2, but without DNA this stays unchecked. Germline V gives CDR1 SGHVS, CDR2 FNYEAQ. The CDR3 loop spans 18 amino acids. The CDR3 here is CASSPGTSVSTLEYEQYF.

V is TRBV7-6 and J is TRBJ2-1; TCRdb calls TRBD1, which cannot be checked without DNA. The germline gives CDR1 SGHVS, CDR2 FNYEAQ. This CDR3 has 15 residues. The chain's CDR3 is CASSSPGTGDNEQFF.

The chain links TRBV6-6 to TRBJ1-4. Germline V CDR1 and CDR2: MNHNY, SVGAGI (reference sequence). This CDR3 is built from 14 residues. This CDR3 is CASSRQVASEKLFF.